One T cell receptor (beta chain) is described in this entry. The data derive from a study of T cells after yellow fever vaccination. The germline V gene has CDR1 SEHNR and CDR2 FQNEAQ (reference sequence). V shed 6 bases and J shed 7 bases, with 15 bases lying between them. The CDR3 sequence is 13 residues long. TCRdb re-called the 5' RACE reads with MiXCR, one entry per CDR3 protein. The sample comprises roughly 250,000 distinct CDR3 sequences, roughly 13% of which are singletons, and 0.4% to 0.55% rests with the top ten. The V and J genes are TRBV7-9 and TRBJ1-1; D unclear. Sequenced material: CD4+ T cells sorted from PBMCs, taken 45 days after the yellow fever booster vaccination. The sequence was collected from a young man who received the YFV17D yellow fever vaccine. CDR3 coding DNA: TGTGCCAGCAGAAAACCCGGTACTGGTGAAGCTTTCTTT. This gives the protein CASRKPGTGEAFF.